This is a list of T cell receptor beta chains from one sample in a study of T cell repertoires in cytomegalovirus infection. TCRdb recomputed calls from the reads with MiXCR, one row per CDR3 protein. This table holds approximately 70,000 distinct CDR3 sequences, more than 20% found once. These receptors have no known antigen. Sequenced sample: PBMCs, sequenced either directly or after in vitro stimulation (not recorded which). Receptor source: a human donor in good health (CMV status not recorded). Some clones in this sample may be carry-over from other donors' samples. The CDR3 runs from the conserved cysteine through the conserved F or W. Each record gives: D gene, V gene, J gene, clone size, CDR3 protein, CDR3 DNA. A D gene is named only where the DNA matches it firmly. Clone size is not always given. Where it is, it says once, few, many or a class for expanded clones.

-,TRBV7-2,TRBJ2-5,many,CASSQGTDPSQETQYF,TGTGCCAGCAGCCAAGGAACAGACCCTTCCCAAGAGACCCAGTACTTC
-,TRBV7-2,TRBJ1-5,many,CASSLQWVNQPQHF,TGTGCCAGCAGCTTACAGTGGGTAAATCAGCCCCAGCATTTT
TRBD1,TRBV7-2,TRBJ1-3,few,CASSRPGQGPLSGNTIYF,TGTGCCAGCAGCCGGCCGGGACAGGGACCCCTCTCTGGAAACACCATATATTTT
TRBD1,TRBV27,TRBJ1-2,-,CASSSGQGWYGYTF,TGTGCCAGCAGTTCCGGACAGGGATGGTATGGCTACACCTTC
TRBD1,TRBV7-2,TRBJ2-7,many,CASSRGQGGSYEQYF,TGTGCCAGCAGCCGGGGACAGGGAGGGTCCTACGAGCAGTACTTC
-,TRBV19,TRBJ2-3,few,CASSISSEAQYF,TGTGCCAGTAGTATCTCTAGCGAGGCGCAGTATTTT
-,TRBV6-6,TRBJ2-2,many,CASSYSSANTGELFF,TGTGCCAGCAGTTACAGCAGCGCGAACACCGGGGAGCTGTTTTTT
-,TRBV6-1,TRBJ2-1,many,CASTLTQGSNEQFF,TGTGCCAGCACCTTAACCCAGGGGAGCAATGAGCAGTTCTTC
-,TRBV10-3,TRBJ1-2,few,CAISERSEVWNYGYTF,TGTGCCATCAGTGAGCGTTCGGAGGTTTGGAACTATGGCTACACCTTC
TRBD2,TRBV7-2,TRBJ2-3,many,CASSRLAGDTDTQYF,TGTGCCAGCAGCCGACTAGCGGGAGACACAGATACGCAGTATTTT
-,TRBV6-6,TRBJ1-2,-,CASTRDGYYGYTF,TGTGCCAGCACCCGGGACGGGTACTATGGCTACACCTTC
-,TRBV19,TRBJ1-3,few,CASSIQEASGNTIYF,TGTGCCAGTAGTATACAGGAAGCCTCTGGAAACACCATATATTTT
-,TRBV7-9,TRBJ1-2,few,CASSPSYTF,TGTGCCAGCAGCCCCTCATACACCTTC
TRBD2,TRBV30,TRBJ2-1,-,CAWNSGGAQFF,TGTGCCTGGAACAGCGGGGGTGCTCAGTTCTTC
TRBD1,TRBV7-6,TRBJ2-2,many,CASSLNRGHSRELFF,TGTGCCAGCAGCTTAAACAGGGGGCATAGCAGGGAGCTGTTTTTT